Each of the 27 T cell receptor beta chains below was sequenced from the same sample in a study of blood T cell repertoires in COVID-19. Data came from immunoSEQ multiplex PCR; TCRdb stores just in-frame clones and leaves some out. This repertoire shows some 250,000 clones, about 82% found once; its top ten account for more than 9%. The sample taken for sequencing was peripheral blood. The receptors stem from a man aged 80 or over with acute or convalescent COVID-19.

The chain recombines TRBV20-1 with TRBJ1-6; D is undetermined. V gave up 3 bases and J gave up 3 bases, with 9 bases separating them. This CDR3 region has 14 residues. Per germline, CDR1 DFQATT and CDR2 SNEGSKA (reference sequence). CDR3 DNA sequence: TGCAGTGCTAGTCTAGCAGACTATAATTCACCCCTCCACTTT. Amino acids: CSASLADYNSPLHF.

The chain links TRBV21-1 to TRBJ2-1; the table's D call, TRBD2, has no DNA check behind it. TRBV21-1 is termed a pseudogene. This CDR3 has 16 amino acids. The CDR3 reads CASSPGSGGAGNEQFF. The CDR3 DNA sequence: TGTGCCAGCAGCCCAGGTAGCGGGGGGGCGGGCAATGAGCAGTTCTTC.

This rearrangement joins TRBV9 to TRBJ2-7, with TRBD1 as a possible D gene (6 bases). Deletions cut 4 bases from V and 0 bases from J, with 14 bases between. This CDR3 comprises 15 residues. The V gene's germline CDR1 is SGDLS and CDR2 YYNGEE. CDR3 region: CASSPGQLNSYEQYF. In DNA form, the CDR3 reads TGTGCCAGCAGCCCAGGACAGTTAAACTCCTACGAGCAGTACTTC.

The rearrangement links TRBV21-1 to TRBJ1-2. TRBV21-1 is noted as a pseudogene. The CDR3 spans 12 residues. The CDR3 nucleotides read TGTGCCAGCAGCAAAGGTGCGAGCGGCTACACCTTC. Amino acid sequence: CASSKGASGYTF.

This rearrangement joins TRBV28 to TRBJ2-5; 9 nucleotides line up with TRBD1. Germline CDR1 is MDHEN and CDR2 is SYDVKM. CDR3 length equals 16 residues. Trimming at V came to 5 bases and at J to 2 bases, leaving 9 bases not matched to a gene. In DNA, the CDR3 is TGTGCCAGCAGTCGCCCCGGGACAGGGCGTCAAGAGACCCAGTACTTC. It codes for CASSRPGTGRQETQYF.

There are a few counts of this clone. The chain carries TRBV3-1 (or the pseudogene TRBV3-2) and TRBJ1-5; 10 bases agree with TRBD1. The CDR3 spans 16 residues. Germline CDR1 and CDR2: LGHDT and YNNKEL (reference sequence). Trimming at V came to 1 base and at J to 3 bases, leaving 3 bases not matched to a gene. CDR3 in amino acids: CASSQGQGAYNQPQHF. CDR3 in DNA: TGTGCCAGCAGCCAAGGACAGGGGGCTTACAATCAGCCCCAGCATTTT.

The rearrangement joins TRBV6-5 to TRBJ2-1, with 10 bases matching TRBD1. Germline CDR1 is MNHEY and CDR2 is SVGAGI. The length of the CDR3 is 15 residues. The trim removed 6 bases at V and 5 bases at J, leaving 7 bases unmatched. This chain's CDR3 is CASSIDRGRNNEQFF. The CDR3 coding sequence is TGTGCCAGCAGCATCGACAGGGGGCGTAACAATGAGCAGTTCTTC.

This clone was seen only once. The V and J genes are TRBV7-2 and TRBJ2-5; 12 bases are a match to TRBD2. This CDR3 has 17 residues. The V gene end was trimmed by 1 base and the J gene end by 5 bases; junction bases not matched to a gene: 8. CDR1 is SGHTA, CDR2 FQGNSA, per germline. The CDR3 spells CASSLGTLAGGRETQYF. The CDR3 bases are TGTGCCAGCAGCTTAGGGACACTAGCGGGGGGTCGGGAGACCCAGTACTTC.

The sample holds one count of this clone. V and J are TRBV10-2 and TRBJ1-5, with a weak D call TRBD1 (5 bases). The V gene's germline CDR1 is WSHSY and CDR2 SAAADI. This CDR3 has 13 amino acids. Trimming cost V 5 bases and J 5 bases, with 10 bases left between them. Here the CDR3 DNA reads TGCGCCAGCAGTAGGGGCTTTGATCAGCCCCAGCATTTT. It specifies CASSRGFDQPQHF.

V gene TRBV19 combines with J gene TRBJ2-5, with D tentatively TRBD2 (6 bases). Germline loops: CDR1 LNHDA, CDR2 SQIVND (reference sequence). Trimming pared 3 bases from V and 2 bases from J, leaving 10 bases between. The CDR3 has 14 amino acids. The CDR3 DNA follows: TGTGCCAGTAGTATGAGGAGGGGACAAGAGACCCAGTACTTC. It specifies CASSMRRGQETQYF.

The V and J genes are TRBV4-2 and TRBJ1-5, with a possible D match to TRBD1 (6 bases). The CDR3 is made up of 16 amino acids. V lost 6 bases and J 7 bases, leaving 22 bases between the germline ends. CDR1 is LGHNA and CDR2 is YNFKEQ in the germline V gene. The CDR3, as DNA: TGTGCCAGCAGAATTCGGGGGGGCGCAGGAGACCAGCCCCAGCATTTT. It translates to CASRIRGGAGDQPQHF.

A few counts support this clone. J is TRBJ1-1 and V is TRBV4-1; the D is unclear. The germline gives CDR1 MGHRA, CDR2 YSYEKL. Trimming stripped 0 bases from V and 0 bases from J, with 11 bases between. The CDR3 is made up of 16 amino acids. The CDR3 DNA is TGCGCCAGCAGCCAAGATTTCGAGGGCATGAACACTGAAGCTTTCTTT. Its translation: CASSQDFEGMNTEAFF.

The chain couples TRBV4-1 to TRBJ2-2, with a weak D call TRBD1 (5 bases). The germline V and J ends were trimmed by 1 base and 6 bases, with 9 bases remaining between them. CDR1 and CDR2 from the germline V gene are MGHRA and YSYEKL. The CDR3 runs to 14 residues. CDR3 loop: CASSQGGRAGELFF. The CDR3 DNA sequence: TGCGCCAGCAGCCAAGGGGGCAGGGCCGGGGAGCTGTTTTTT.

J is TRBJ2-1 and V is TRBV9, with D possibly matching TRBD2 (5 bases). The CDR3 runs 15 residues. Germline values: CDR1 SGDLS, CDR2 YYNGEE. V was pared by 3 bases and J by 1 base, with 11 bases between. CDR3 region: CASSADYLSYNEQFF. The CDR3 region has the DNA TGTGCCAGCAGCGCTGACTACCTATCCTACAATGAGCAGTTCTTC.

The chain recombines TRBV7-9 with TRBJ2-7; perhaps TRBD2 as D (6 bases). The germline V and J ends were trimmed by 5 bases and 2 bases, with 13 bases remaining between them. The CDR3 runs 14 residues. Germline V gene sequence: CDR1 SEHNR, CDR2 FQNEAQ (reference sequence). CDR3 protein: CASSPREEPYEQYF. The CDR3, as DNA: TGTGCCAGCAGCCCTAGGGAGGAACCCTACGAGCAGTACTTC.

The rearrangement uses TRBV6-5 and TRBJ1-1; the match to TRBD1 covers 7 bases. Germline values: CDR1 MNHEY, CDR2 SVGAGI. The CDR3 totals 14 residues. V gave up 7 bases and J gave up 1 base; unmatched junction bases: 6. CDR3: CASITTGTNTEAFF. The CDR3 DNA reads TGTGCCAGCATCACGACAGGGACGAACACTGAAGCTTTCTTT.

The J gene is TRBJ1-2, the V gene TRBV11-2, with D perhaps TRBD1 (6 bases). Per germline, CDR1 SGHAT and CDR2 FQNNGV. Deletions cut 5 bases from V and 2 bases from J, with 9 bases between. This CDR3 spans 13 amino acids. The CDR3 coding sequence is TGTGCCAGCAGCCGAGACAGGAACTATGGCTACACCTTC. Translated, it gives CASSRDRNYGYTF.

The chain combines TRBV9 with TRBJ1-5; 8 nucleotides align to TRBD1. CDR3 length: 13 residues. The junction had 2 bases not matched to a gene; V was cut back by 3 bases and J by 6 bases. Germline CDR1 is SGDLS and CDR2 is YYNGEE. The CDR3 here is CASSAGGPQPQHF. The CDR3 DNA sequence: TGTGCCAGCAGCGCAGGGGGCCCTCAGCCCCAGCATTTT.

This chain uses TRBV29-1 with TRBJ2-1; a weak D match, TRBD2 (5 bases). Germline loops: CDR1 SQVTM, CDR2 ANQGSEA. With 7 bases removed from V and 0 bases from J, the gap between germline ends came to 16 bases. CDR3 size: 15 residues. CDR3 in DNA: TGCAGCGGGTACGCGCTAGCAGGCTCCTACAATGAGCAGTTCTTC. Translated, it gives CSGYALAGSYNEQFF.

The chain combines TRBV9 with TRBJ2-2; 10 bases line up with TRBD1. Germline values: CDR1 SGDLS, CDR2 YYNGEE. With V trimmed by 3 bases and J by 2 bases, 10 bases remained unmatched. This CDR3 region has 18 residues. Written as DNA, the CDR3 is TGTGCCAGCAGCGCGCCCTCCCGGGACAGGGGTAACACCGGGGAGCTGTTTTTT. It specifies CASSAPSRDRGNTGELFF.

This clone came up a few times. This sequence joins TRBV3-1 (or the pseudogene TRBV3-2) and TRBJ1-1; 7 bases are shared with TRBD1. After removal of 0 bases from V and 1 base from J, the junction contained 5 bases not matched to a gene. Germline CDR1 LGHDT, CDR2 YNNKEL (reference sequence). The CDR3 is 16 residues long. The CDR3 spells CASSQDWKGANTEAFF. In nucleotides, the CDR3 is TGTGCCAGCAGCCAAGATTGGAAGGGGGCGAACACTGAAGCTTTCTTT.

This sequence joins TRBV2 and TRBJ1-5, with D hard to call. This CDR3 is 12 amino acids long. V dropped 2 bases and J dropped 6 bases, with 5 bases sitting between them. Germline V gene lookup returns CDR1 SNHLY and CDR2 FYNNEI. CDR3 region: CASSESGQPQHF. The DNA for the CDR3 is TGTGCCAGCAGTGAAAGCGGTCAGCCCCAGCATTTT.

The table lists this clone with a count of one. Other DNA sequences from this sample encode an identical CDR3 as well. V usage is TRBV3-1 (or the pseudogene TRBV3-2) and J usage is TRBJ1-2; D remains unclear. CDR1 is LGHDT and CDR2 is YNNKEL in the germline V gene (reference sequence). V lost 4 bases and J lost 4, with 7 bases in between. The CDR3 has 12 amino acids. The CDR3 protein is CASSPGFYGYTF. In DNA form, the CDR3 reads TGTGCCAGCAGCCCAGGTTTCTATGGCTACACCTTC.

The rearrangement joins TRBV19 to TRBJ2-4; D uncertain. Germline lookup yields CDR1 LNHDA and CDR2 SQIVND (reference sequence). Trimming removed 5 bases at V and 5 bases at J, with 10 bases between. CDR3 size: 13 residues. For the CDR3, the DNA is TGTGCCAGTAGTGTAGGCACAGAAAACATTCAGTACTTC. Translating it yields CASSVGTENIQYF.

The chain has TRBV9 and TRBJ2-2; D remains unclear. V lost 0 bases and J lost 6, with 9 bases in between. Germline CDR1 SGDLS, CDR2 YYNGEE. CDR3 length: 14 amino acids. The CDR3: CASSVGPESGELFF. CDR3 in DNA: TGTGCCAGCAGCGTAGGACCGGAGTCCGGGGAGCTGTTTTTT.

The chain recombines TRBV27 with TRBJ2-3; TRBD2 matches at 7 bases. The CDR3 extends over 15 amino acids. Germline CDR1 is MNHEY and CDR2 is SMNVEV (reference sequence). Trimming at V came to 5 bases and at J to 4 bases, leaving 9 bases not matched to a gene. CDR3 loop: CASSRTRSLADTQYF. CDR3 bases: TGTGCCAGCAGTAGGACTAGGAGCCTCGCAGATACGCAGTATTTT.

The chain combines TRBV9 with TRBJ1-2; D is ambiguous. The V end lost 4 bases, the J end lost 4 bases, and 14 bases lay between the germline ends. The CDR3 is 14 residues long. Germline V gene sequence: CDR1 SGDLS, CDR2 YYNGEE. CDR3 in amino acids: CASSPGGGGYGYTF. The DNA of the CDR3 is TGTGCCAGCAGCCCGGGAGGAGGCGGCTATGGCTACACCTTC. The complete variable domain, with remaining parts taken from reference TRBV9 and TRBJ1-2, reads DSGVTQTPKHLITATGQRVTLRCSPRSGDLSVYWYQQSLDQGLQFLIQYYNGEERAKGNILERFSAQQFPDLHSELNLSSLELGDSALYFCASSPGGGGYGYTFGSGTRLTVV.